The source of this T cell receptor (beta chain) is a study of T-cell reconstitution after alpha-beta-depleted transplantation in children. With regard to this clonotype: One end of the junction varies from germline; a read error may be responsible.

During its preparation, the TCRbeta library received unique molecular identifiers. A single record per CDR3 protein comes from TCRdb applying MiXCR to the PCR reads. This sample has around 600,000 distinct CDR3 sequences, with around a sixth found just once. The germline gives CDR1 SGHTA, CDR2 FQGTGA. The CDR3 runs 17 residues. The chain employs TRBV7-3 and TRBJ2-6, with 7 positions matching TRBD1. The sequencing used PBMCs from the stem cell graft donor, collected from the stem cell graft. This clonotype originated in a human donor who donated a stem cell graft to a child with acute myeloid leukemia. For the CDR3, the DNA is TGTTCCAGCAGCCTCCCGGGACAGTTCTCTGGGGCCAACGTCCTGACTTTC. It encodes CSSSLPGQFSGANVLTF. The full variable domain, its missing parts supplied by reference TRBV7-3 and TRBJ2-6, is GAGVSQTPSNKVTEKGKYVELRCDPISGHTALYWYRQSLGQGPEFLIYFQGTGAADDSGLPNDRFFAVRPEGSVSTLKIQRTERGDSAVYLCSSSLPGQFSGANVLTFGAGSRLTVL.